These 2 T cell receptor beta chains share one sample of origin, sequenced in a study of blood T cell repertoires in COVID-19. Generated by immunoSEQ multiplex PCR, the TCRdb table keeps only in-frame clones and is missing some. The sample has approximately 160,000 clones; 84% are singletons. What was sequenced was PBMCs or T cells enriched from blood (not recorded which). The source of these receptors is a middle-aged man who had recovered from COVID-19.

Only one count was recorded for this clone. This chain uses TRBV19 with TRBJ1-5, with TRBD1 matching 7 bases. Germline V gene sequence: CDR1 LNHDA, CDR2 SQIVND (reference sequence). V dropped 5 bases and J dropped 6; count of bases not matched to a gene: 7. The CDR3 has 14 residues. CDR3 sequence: CASSRQGVVQPQHF. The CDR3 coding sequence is TGTGCCAGTAGTCGGCAGGGGGTAGTTCAGCCCCAGCATTTT.

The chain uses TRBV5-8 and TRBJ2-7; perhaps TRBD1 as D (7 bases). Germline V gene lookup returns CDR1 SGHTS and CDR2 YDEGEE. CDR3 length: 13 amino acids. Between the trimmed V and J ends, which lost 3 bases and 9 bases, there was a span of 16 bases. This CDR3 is CASSWGGQARQYF. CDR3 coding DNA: TGTGCCAGCAGCTGGGGAGGACAGGCCCGGCAGTACTTC.